This section outlines one T cell receptor beta chain sequence together with its context. What it binds is unknown. The germline gives CDR1 LGHNA, CDR2 YSLEER. V lost 0 bases to trimming and J lost 4 bases, with 6 bases between them. There are 13 residues in the CDR3. The data are from a study of T cell clones after liver transplantation. Background on the study: Patients counted as tolerant after at least one year off all immunosuppression, enzymes not exceeding twice normal. Study findings and constraints: In two subjects, few donor cells limited the measurable donor-reactive repertoire.

Only in-frame clones appear in the TCRdb table, and some are missing; sequencing was by immunoSEQ multiplex PCR. The sample shows about 99,000 clones, approximately 78% of them seen only once. The chain carries TRBV4-3 and TRBJ1-2, with D perhaps TRBD1 (5 bases). The sample consisted of CD4+ T cells from blood, taken before liver transplant. The source of this sequence is a human donor who received a liver transplant. CDR3 sequence: CASSQEGPYGYTF. The CDR3 DNA reads as TGCGCCAGCAGCCAAGAGGGGCCCTATGGCTACACCTTC.